One and the same sample provided the 4 T cell receptor beta chains below, sequenced in a study of cytomegalovirus exposure and HLA in healthy donors. PCR used 60 Vbeta primers and 13 Jbeta primers. Measured with immunoSEQ multiplex PCR; TCRdb has only the in-frame clones, and not every one. The table records over 100,000 clones, around nine tenths of them present only once. The source material was PBMCs. The receptors shown here come from a woman in her thirties in good health and CMV-seronegative.

The chain uses TRBV6-4 and TRBJ1-5; 8 bases are a match to TRBD1. J gave up 2 bases and V 6 bases, and 6 bases lay outside the gene matches. This CDR3 contains 15 residues. Germline values: CDR1 MRHNA, CDR2 SNTAGT. For the CDR3, the DNA is TGTGCCAGCAGGAGGTTACAGGGGGGCAATCAGCCCCAGCATTTT. Translating it yields CASRRLQGGNQPQHF.

V gene TRBV7-9 combines with J gene TRBJ2-3; 8 bases line up with TRBD2. V trimming: 5 bases; J trimming: 1 base; junction bases outside the gene matches: 8. The CDR3 consists of 16 residues. CDR1 is SEHNR and CDR2 is FQNEAQ in the germline V gene (reference sequence). The DNA of the CDR3 is TGTGCCAGCAGCCCCGGGACTAGGGGTGGCACAGATACGCAGTATTTT. Its protein is CASSPGTRGGTDTQYF.

The chain links TRBV13 to TRBJ2-1; D possibly uses TRBD1 or TRBD2 (9 bases each). This CDR3 spans 19 amino acids. V dropped 5 bases and J dropped 4 bases, with 27 bases sitting between them. The germline gives CDR1 PRHDT, CDR2 FYEKMQ (reference sequence). The CDR3 nucleotides read TGTGCCAGCAGCACCTACGGGACAGGGTGGACTAGCGAGTACAATGAGCAGTTCTTC. Its protein product is CASSTYGTGWTSEYNEQFF.

This clone appeared many times. The chain recombines TRBV18 with TRBJ1-2; TRBD1 matches 11 bases. The CDR3 loop spans 18 amino acids. J gave up 4 bases and V 3 bases, and 13 bases lay outside the gene matches. The germline V gene encodes CDR1 KGHSH and CDR2 LQKENI. The CDR3 DNA reads as TGTGCCAGCTCACCCCGAGCCCTCGGACAGGGGGCTGGCTATGGCTACACCTTC. Protein sequence: CASSPRALGQGAGYGYTF.